This paragraph reports one T cell receptor (beta chain). Its antigen is still unknown. These data are taken from a study of CD8 T cell repertoires and HIV-1 epitope variants. Study in general: T cells were stimulated with Twenty-five Gag and Nef peptides separately. Controls included no peptide, Ebola AY9 epitope, and a CMV, EBV, flu pool.

The V gene's germline CDR1 is MDHEN and CDR2 SYDVKM. V was pared by 4 bases and J by 0 bases, with 12 bases of the junction left unmatched. This CDR3 region has 17 residues. This table comes from immunoSEQ multiplex PCR, and its TCRdb copy is limited to in-frame clones, with some not included. In the table there are 4,000 to 6,500 clones, less than 75% of which are singletons. Points from the study as a whole: Only beta chains were identified, marking proliferation to antigen, not function.

Source material: cultured CD8+ T cells derived from PBMCs. The source of this sequence is a male donor with HIV. This chain uses TRBV28 with TRBJ2-7; 7 bases match TRBD1. The CDR3 sequence: CASSSPGGRGPSYEQYF. CDR3 coding DNA: TGTGCCAGCAGTTCACCAGGGGGTAGAGGACCCTCCTACGAGCAGTACTTC.